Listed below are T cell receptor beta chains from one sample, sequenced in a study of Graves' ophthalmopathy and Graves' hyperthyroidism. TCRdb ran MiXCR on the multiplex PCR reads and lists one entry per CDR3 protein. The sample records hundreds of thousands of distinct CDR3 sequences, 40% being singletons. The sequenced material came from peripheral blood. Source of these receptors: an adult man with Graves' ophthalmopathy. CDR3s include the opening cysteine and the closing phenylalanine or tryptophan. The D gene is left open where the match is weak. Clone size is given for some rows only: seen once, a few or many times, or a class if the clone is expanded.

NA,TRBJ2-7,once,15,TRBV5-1,TGCGCCAGCAGCTTGTCGTCGGACCATTCCTACGAGCAGTACTTC,CASSLSSDHSYEQYF
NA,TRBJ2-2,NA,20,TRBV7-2,TGTGCCAGCAGCTTAGAAGGCAGGGGATTGCGGGAAAGGAACACCGGGGAGCTGTTTTTT,CASSLEGRGLRERNTGELFF
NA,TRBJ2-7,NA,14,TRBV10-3,TGTGCCAGCAGTTACTCGATAGGGTACAACGAGCAGTACTTC,CASSYSIGYNEQYF
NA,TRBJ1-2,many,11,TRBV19,TGTGCCAGTAGTACCAGCTATGGCTACACCTTC,CASSTSYGYTF
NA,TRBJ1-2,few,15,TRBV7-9,TGTGCCAGCAGCCAAGTCTGGCCCGGGGGGAATGGCTACACCTTC,CASSQVWPGGNGYTF
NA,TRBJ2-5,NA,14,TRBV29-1,TGCAGCGTTGGACAGGTCGGCTTTCGGGAGACCCAGTACTTC,CSVGQVGFRETQYF
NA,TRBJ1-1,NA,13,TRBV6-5,TGTGCCAGCTCCCCGAACAAAGGGGGTGAAGCTTTCTTT,CASSPNKGGEAFF
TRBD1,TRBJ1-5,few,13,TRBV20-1,TGCAGTGCCAGTGGACAGGTGAATCAGCCCCAGCATTTT,CSASGQVNQPQHF
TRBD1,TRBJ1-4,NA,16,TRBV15,TGTGCCACCACGAGCATATCGGACAGGGGGCGTGAAAAACTGTTTTTT,CATTSISDRGREKLFF
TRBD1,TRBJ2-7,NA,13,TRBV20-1,TGCAGTGCAAAAAGGACAGGGCGGTTCGAGCAGTACTTC,CSAKRTGRFEQYF
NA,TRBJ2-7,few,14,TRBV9,TGTGCCAGCAGTTCGACAGTATTTTATTACGAGCAGTACTTC,CASSSTVFYYEQYF
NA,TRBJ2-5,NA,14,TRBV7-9,TGTGCCAGCAGCCTTAACACGTTAGGGGAGACCCAGTACTTC,CASSLNTLGETQYF
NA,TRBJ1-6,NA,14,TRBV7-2,TGTGCCAGCAGCTTAGCGGCAGGGGCCTCACCCCTCCACTTT,CASSLAAGASPLHF
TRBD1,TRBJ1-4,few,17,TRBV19,TGTGCCAGTAGTATCGGACAGGGGGGCTCAACTAATGAAAAACTGTTTTTT,CASSIGQGGSTNEKLFF
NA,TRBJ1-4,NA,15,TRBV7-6,TGTGCCAGCAGCGCTTGGGGCAGTGCAAATGAAAAACTGTTTTTT,CASSAWGSANEKLFF
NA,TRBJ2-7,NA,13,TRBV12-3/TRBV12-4,TGTGCCAGCAGTTCAATGAGGGCCTACGAGCAGTACTTC,CASSSMRAYEQYF
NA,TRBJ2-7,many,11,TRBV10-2,TGCGCCAGCAGTGAGTACTACGAGCAGTACTTC,CASSEYYEQYF
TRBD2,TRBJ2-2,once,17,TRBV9,TGTGCCAGCAGCGCGCCTCATGGACTAGAGTACACCGGGGAGCTGTTTTTT,CASSAPHGLEYTGELFF
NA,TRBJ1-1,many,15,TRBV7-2,TGTGCCAGCAGCCCCCAGGCAGATTGGAACACTGAAGCTTTCTTT,CASSPQADWNTEAFF
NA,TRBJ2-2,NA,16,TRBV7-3,TGTGCCAGCAGCTTAGGAGGAACCGCGAACACCGGGGAGCTGTTTTTT,CASSLGGTANTGELFF
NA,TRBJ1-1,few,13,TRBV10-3,TGTGCCATCACCAGATTATTGAACACTGAAGCTTTCTTT,CAITRLLNTEAFF
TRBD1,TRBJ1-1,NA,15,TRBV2,TGTGCCAGCACCAAACCGGGACAGGGGGCTTCTGGAGCTTTCTTT,CASTKPGQGASGAFF
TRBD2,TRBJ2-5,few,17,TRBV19,TGTGCCAGCAGTTACTCCGGGACTAGCGGGAGATCAGAGACCCAGTACTTC,CASSYSGTSGRSETQYF
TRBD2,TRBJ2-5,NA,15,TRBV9,TGTGCCAGCAGCGTACTGAGCGGGAGGGCGGAGACCCAGTACTTC,CASSVLSGRAETQYF
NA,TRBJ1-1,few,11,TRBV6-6,TGTGCCAGCAGGTCAGGGCATGAAGCTTTCTTT,CASRSGHEAFF
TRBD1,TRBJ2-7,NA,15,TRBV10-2,TGCGCCAGCAGTGACGACAGGGGAGCCTCCTACGAGCAGTACTTC,CASSDDRGASYEQYF
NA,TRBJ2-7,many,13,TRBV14,TGTGCCAGCAGCCAGGACATTACCTACGAGCAGTACTTC,CASSQDITYEQYF
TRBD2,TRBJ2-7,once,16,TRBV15,TGTGCCACCCGACTAGCGGGGGGGGCCGGGACCTACGAGCAGTACTTC,CATRLAGGAGTYEQYF
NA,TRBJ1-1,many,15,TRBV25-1,TGTGCCAGCAGTGAACCCGGGGCTTGGAACACTGAAGCTTTCTTT,CASSEPGAWNTEAFF
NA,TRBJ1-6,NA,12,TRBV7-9,TGCGCCACCACAGGGATGGGTTCACCCCTCCACTTT,CATTGMGSPLHF
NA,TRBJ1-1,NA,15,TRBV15,TGTGCCACCAGCAGAGATCTCCACCTAAACACTGAAGCTTTCTTT,CATSRDLHLNTEAFF
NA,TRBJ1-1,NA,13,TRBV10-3,TGTGCCATCAGAATACAACGGAACACTGAAGCTTTCTTT,CAIRIQRNTEAFF
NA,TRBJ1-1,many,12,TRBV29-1,TGCAGCGTTGATGACGGTAACACTGAAGCTTTCTTT,CSVDDGNTEAFF
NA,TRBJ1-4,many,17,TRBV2,TGTGCCAGCAGTGAACGGGCGGGGAGGACATCTAATGAAAAACTGTTTTTT,CASSERAGRTSNEKLFF
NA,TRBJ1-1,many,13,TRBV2,TGTGCCACCCGGACAGAACAGAACACTGAAGCTTTCTTT,CATRTEQNTEAFF
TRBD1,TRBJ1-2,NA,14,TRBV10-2,TGCGCCAGCAGGTCTACAGGGGAGAACTATGGCTACACCTTC,CASRSTGENYGYTF
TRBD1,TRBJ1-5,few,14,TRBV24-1,TGTGCCAGCAGTTTTAGGACAGGGGATCAGCCCCAGCATTTT,CASSFRTGDQPQHF
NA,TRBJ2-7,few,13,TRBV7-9,TGTGCCAGCAGCCCCGGGAATGCCTACGAGCAGTACTTC,CASSPGNAYEQYF
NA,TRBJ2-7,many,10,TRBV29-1,TGCAGCGTTGAAGACAGGGAGCAGTACTTC,CSVEDREQYF
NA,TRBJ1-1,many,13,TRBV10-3,TGTGCCATCACAGTCGACCGACGCACTGAAGCTTTCTTT,CAITVDRRTEAFF
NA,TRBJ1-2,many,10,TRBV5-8,TGTGCCAGCAGCTCGGGAGGCTACACCTTC,CASSSGGYTF
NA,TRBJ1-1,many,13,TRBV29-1,TGCAGCGCCCAGGGACAATTGAACACTGAAGCTTTCTTT,CSAQGQLNTEAFF